The 25 T cell receptor beta chains in this list originate from one sample, sequenced in a study of T-cell memory formation after mild COVID-19. TCRdb independently ran MiXCR on the 5' RACE reads; one entry per CDR3 protein. The sample records some 600,000 distinct CDR3 sequences, approximately 15% being singletons. What was sequenced was PBMCs or a T cell subset sorted from them (not recorded which). All receptors come from an adult woman who had mild COVID-19 (a few samples of this study predate the infection). Cell type and time point are not known.

The CDR3, as DNA: TGTGCCACCAGTGATTTAGAGACAGCCTACAATGAGCAGTTCTTC. This sequence encodes CATSDLETAYNEQFF. The rearrangement links TRBV24-1 to TRBJ2-1, with D possibly TRBD1 on 5 matching bases. Germline CDR1 KGHDR, CDR2 SFDVKD. CDR3 length equals 15 residues. V was trimmed by 1 base and J by 2 bases, leaving 8 bases between them.

The chain is built from TRBV20-1 and TRBJ2-1; 9 nucleotides line up with TRBD2. Germline V gene sequence: CDR1 DFQATT, CDR2 SNEGSKA (reference sequence). The junction had 20 bases not matched to a gene; V was cut back by 6 bases and J by 8 bases. The CDR3 loop spans 17 amino acids. The CDR3 spells CSAPDGSLAGPFHEQFF. CDR3 bases: TGCAGTGCCCCAGATGGGTCACTAGCGGGCCCGTTCCATGAGCAGTTCTTC.

The genes are TRBV12-3 or TRBV12-4 and TRBJ1-6; D is unclear. Trimming stripped 2 bases from V and 0 bases from J, with 11 bases between. The CDR3 extends over 17 amino acids. The CDR3 here is CASSLSPLSSYNSPLHF. Here the CDR3 DNA reads TGTGCCAGCAGTTTATCCCCGTTAAGCTCCTATAATTCACCCCTCCACTTT.

The rearrangement uses TRBV6-2 or TRBV6-3 and TRBJ2-7; D is possibly TRBD2 (7 bases). Trimming removed 8 bases from V and 8 bases from J, with 19 bases in between. The CDR3 has 13 amino acids. In germline, CDR1 is MNHEY, CDR2 SVGEGT. CDR3 sequence: CASGDGGGAKQYF. CDR3 nucleotide sequence: TGTGCCAGCGGGGACGGAGGGGGGGCGAAGCAGTACTTC.

The genes are TRBV29-1 and TRBJ2-4; TRBD1 matches at 7 bases. This CDR3 comprises 14 residues. CDR1 SQVTM and CDR2 ANQGSEA come from the germline V gene. J lost 4 bases, V lost 2 bases, and 5 bases had no gene match. The CDR3 here is CSVELPGQKNIQYF. In DNA, the CDR3 is TGCAGCGTTGAACTCCCGGGACAGAAAAACATTCAGTACTTC.

This clonotype has only a few counts. The genes are TRBV29-1 and TRBJ2-1; 7 bases map to TRBD1. Germline assignment: CDR1 SQVTM and CDR2 ANQGSEA. Trimming cost V 4 bases and J 0 bases; bases outside gene matches: 6. CDR3 length: 15 residues. The CDR3 is CSVATGTSSYNEQFF. The DNA of the CDR3 is TGCAGCGTTGCGACAGGGACAAGCTCCTACAATGAGCAGTTCTTC.

The V call is TRBV12-3 or TRBV12-4, the J call TRBJ1-5, with a possible D match to TRBD1 (5 bases). This CDR3 is built from 19 residues. V lost 1 base, J lost 0 bases, and 19 bases lay in between. This chain's CDR3 is CASSLEGRWGGYSNQPQHF. CDR3 coding DNA: TGTGCCAGCAGTTTAGAGGGCCGGTGGGGGGGTTATAGCAATCAGCCCCAGCATTTT.

This clonotype was counted only a few times. The chain has TRBV24-1 and TRBJ2-2; 9 bases match TRBD1. The CDR3 length is 16 residues. V lost 7 bases, J lost 1 base, and 6 bases stayed unmatched. Germline CDR1 reads KGHDR; CDR2 reads SFDVKD. The DNA of the CDR3 is TGTGCCACCAGCATACCGGGACAGGGGAACACCGGGGAGCTGTTTTTT. As protein: CATSIPGQGNTGELFF.

This clonotype was seen at least ten times. This chain connects TRBV5-1 to TRBJ1-1; a possible D gene is TRBD1 (5 bases). The CDR3 is made up of 13 amino acids. V lost 0 bases to trimming and J lost 4 bases, with 7 bases between them. Germline values: CDR1 SGHRS, CDR2 YFSETQ. Here the CDR3 reads CASSLEGTTEAFF. The CDR3 DNA follows: TGCGCCAGCAGCTTGGAGGGGACCACTGAAGCTTTCTTT. The full variable domain, its missing parts supplied by reference TRBV5-1 and TRBJ1-1, is KAGVTQTPRYLIKTRGQQVTLSCSPISGHRSVSWYQQTPGQGLQFLFEYFSETQRNKGNFPGRFSGRQFSNSRSEMNVSTLELGDSALYLCASSLEGTTEAFFGQGTRLTVV.

This clonotype was detected only a few times. The chain combines TRBV5-5 with TRBJ2-7; the match to TRBD2 covers 11 bases. Germline trimming cut 4 bases from V and 3 bases from J; bases unmatched to any gene: 6. The CDR3 contains 15 residues. The germline CDR1 and CDR2 sequences are SGHKS and YYEKEE (reference sequence). CDR3: CASSQGLAEIYEQYF. CDR3 nucleotide sequence: TGTGCCAGCAGCCAGGGACTAGCGGAGATCTACGAGCAGTACTTC. The full variable domain, in which reference TRBV5-5 and TRBJ2-7 provide the parts outside the CDR3, is DAGVTQSPTHLIKTRGQQVTLRCSPISGHKSVSWYQQVLGQGPQFIFQYYEKEERGRGNFPDRFSARQFPNYSSELNVNALLLGDSALYLCASSQGLAEIYEQYFGPGTRLTVT.

The chain is built from TRBV7-8 and TRBJ2-5; tentatively, D is TRBD2 (5 bases). The CDR3 sequence is 17 residues long. Trimming left V 1 base short and J 2 bases short, with 17 bases between. In germline, CDR1 is SGHVS, CDR2 FQNEAQ. The CDR3 DNA sequence: TGTGCCAGCAGCTTAGGATATCGAGCGGACGTACAAGAGACCCAGTACTTC. Protein sequence: CASSLGYRADVQETQYF.

This clonotype has more than one count but fewer than ten. The chain couples TRBV5-6 to TRBJ1-1, with a weak D call TRBD1 (6 bases). Per germline, CDR1 SGHDT and CDR2 YYEEEE. V shed 0 bases and J shed 2 bases, with 11 bases lying between them. The CDR3 contains 15 residues. CDR3 nucleotides: TGTGCCAGCAGCTTGGATGGCAGGGGAAACACTGAAGCTTTCTTT. Amino acid sequence: CASSLDGRGNTEAFF.

The V call is TRBV7-9, the J call TRBJ1-1, with D tentatively TRBD1 (5 bases). Germline values: CDR1 SEHNR, CDR2 FQNEAQ (reference sequence). Between the trimmed V and J ends, which lost 1 base and 3 bases, there was a span of 12 bases. The CDR3 length is 15 residues. CDR3 loop: CASSLEVGVDTEAFF. Written as DNA, the CDR3 is TGTGCCAGCAGCTTAGAAGTAGGGGTGGACACTGAAGCTTTCTTT.

The chain recombines TRBV6-6 with TRBJ2-1; a weak D match, TRBD2 (6 bases). The CDR3 covers 13 residues. V lost 3 bases and J 7 bases, leaving 10 bases between the germline ends. The V gene's germline CDR1 is MNHNY and CDR2 SVGAGI (reference sequence). CDR3 in DNA: TGTGCCAGCAGTTATGGGACTCAAAATGAGCAGTTCTTC. This translates into CASSYGTQNEQFF.

The chain recombines TRBV3-1 with TRBJ2-7; D call uncertain. Trimming cost V 1 base and J 10 bases, with 11 bases left between them. CDR1 and CDR2 (germline): LGHDT, YNNKEL (reference sequence). This CDR3 region has 12 residues. CDR3 residues: CASSQGGTVQYF. In DNA, the CDR3 is TGTGCCAGCAGCCAAGGAGGTACGGTACAGTACTTC.

The chain recombines TRBV7-6 with TRBJ1-1, with D possibly TRBD1 on 5 matching bases. Germline V gene data show CDR1 as SGHVS and CDR2 as FNYEAQ. The V gene lost 2 bases and the J gene lost 1 base, with 14 bases spanning the gap. The CDR3 covers 16 residues. The CDR3 nucleotides are TGTGCCAGCAGCTTACGGGGGAGAACGACGAACACTGAAGCTTTCTTT. Protein sequence: CASSLRGRTTNTEAFF. The full variable domain, completed using reference TRBV7-6 and TRBJ1-1, is GAGVSQSPRYKVTKRGQDVALRCDPISGHVSLYWYRQALGQGPEFLTYFNYEAQQDKSGLPNDRFSAERPEGSISTLTIQRTEQRDSAMYRCASSLRGRTTNTEAFFGQGTRLTVV.

This clonotype was seen more than once but under ten times. The DNA of the CDR3 is TGCAGTGCTAGGGTCTCTGGCCAACTAGATACGCAGTATTTT. Its protein is CSARVSGQLDTQYF. V usage is TRBV20-1 and J usage is TRBJ2-3; D ambiguous. The V end was cut by 3 bases, the J end by 5 bases, with 15 bases between. The CDR3 is made up of 14 amino acids. The germline gives CDR1 DFQATT, CDR2 SNEGSKA (reference sequence).

This clonotype was detected a few times. The genes are TRBV2 and TRBJ1-1, with 7 nucleotides matching TRBD1. Per the germline V gene, CDR1 is SNHLY and CDR2 is FYNNEI. The V segment lost 6 bases and the J segment 3 bases; nucleotides outside the gene matches: 4. This CDR3 has 13 residues. CDR3 in DNA: TGTGCCAGCAGAGGGGGCAGGGACACTGAAGCTTTCTTT. This translates into CASRGGRDTEAFF.

A few counts support this clonotype. The chain joins TRBV27 to TRBJ2-7; 8 bases are a match to TRBD1. CDR1 and CDR2 from the germline V gene are MNHEY and SMNVEV (reference sequence). The CDR3 length is 12 residues. J was trimmed by 3 bases and V by 11 bases; bases with no gene match: 6. CDR3 in DNA: TGTGCCTCCCGGACAGGGTACTACGAGCAGTACTTC. Amino acids: CASRTGYYEQYF.

This clonotype has a handful of counts. The chain carries TRBV9 and TRBJ2-5; 9 bases agree with TRBD1. Germline V CDR1 and CDR2: SGDLS, YYNGEE. The CDR3 totals 13 residues. V lost 3 bases, J lost 9 bases, and 6 bases stayed unmatched. CDR3 amino acids: CASSAGQGLSQYF. CDR3 coding DNA: TGTGCCAGCAGCGCAGGACAGGGGCTGTCCCAGTACTTC.

The sample holds a few counts of this clonotype. The J gene is TRBJ2-1, the V gene TRBV6-2 or TRBV6-3; 14 bases are shared with TRBD2. CDR1 and CDR2 from the germline V gene are MNHEY and SVGEGT. The length of the CDR3 is 20 residues. With 2 bases clipped from V and 10 bases from J, the junction kept 19 bases outside the gene matches. The CDR3 sequence is CASSYPRGSPGLAGAHEQFF. DNA for the CDR3: TGTGCCAGCAGTTACCCGAGGGGGTCCCCGGGACTAGCGGGAGCCCACGAGCAGTTCTTC.

The table lists this clonotype with a few counts. This sequence joins TRBV20-1 and TRBJ2-5; 8 nucleotides line up with TRBD2. The CDR3 length is 13 residues. Germline-derived CDR1 and CDR2 are DFQATT and SNEGSKA (reference sequence). J gave up 1 base and V 6 bases, and 4 bases lay outside the gene matches. The CDR3 nucleotides read TGCAGTGCCCGGGGACTAGGCCAAGAGACCCAGTACTTC. Translating gives CSARGLGQETQYF.

As to this clonotype: It may be a read error: a sequence one base away is much more abundant. J is TRBJ1-2 and V is TRBV9; 9 bases align to TRBD1. The J segment lost 5 bases and the V segment lost 1 base, leaving 6 bases of the junction unmatched. Germline V gives CDR1 SGDLS, CDR2 YYNGEE. The CDR3 totals 15 residues. The CDR3 reads CASSVWTGVQYGYTF. The CDR3 DNA follows: TGTGCCAGCAGCGTATGGACAGGGGTACAGTATGGCTACACCTTC.

V usage is TRBV18 and J usage is TRBJ1-1; perhaps TRBD1 as D (5 bases). This CDR3 has 15 amino acids. The V end was cut by 4 bases, the J end by 4 bases, with 16 bases between. Germline V gene sequence: CDR1 KGHSH, CDR2 LQKENI. In nucleotides, the CDR3 is TGTGCCAGCTCACGGGGAGCAGGGTCGAGCACTGAAGCTTTCTTT. Translation: CASSRGAGSSTEAFF.

This clonotype was detected a few times. The J gene is TRBJ2-1, the V gene TRBV11-1; TRBD2 matches at 7 bases. The J segment lost 12 bases and the V segment lost 6 bases, leaving 11 bases of the junction unmatched. Germline V gene sequence: CDR1 SGHAT, CDR2 FQDESV (reference sequence). This CDR3 is built from 13 residues. The CDR3 region is CASSFSTGGRQFF. In DNA form, the CDR3 reads TGTGCCAGCAGTTTTAGCACGGGAGGCCGGCAGTTCTTC. Using reference TRBV11-1 and TRBJ2-1 for the parts outside the CDR3, the full variable domain is EAEVAQSPRYKITEKSQAVAFWCDPISGHATLYWYRQILGQGPELLVQFQDESVVDDSQLPKDRFSAERLKGVDSTLKIQPAELGDSAMYLCASSFSTGGRQFFGPGTRLTVL.